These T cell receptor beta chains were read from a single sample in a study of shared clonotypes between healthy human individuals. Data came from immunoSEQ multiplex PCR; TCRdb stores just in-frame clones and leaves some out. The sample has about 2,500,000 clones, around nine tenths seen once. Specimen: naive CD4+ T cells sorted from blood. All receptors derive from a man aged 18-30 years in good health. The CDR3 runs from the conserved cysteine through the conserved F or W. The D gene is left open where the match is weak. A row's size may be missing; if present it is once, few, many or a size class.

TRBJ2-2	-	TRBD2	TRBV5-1	CASERWASGMNTGELFF	TGCGCCAGCGAGCGGTGGGCTAGCGGGATGAACACCGGGGAGCTGTTTTTT
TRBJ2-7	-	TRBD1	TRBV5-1	CASSVFGQDLYEQYF	TGCGCCAGCAGCGTGTTTGGACAGGATCTCTACGAGCAGTACTTC
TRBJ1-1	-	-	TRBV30	CAWRRHPSTEAFF	TGTGCCTGGAGAAGACACCCGAGCACTGAAGCTTTCTTT
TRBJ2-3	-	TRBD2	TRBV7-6	CASSSGTSGRIFTQYF	TGTGCCAGCAGCTCGGGGACTAGCGGGAGGATTTTTACGCAGTATTTT
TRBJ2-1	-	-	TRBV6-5	CASSLGESYNEQFF	TGTGCCAGCAGTTTGGGCGAAAGCTACAATGAGCAGTTCTTC
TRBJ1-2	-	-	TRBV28	CASSLKSGANYGYTF	TGTGCCAGCAGTTTAAAGTCAGGGGCTAACTATGGCTACACCTTC
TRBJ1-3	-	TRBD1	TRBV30	CAWSGRGQGRNTIYF	TGTGCCTGGAGTGGTCGGGGACAGGGGAGAAACACCATATATTTT
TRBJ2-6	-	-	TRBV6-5	CASSSPFSGANVLTF	TGTGCCAGCAGCTCTCCATTCTCTGGGGCCAACGTCCTGACTTTC
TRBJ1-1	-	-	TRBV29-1	CSVEGSLNTEAFF	TGCAGCGTTGAAGGCAGTCTGAACACTGAAGCTTTCTTT
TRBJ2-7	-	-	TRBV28	CASSLGGSYEQYF	TGTGCCAGCAGTTTAGGGGGATCCTACGAGCAGTACTTC
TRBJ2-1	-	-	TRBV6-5	CASRRAGPGVNEQFF	TGTGCCAGCAGGAGAGCGGGCCCGGGCGTGAATGAGCAGTTCTTC
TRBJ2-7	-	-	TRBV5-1	CASRRDTSLDEQYF	TGCGCCAGCAGGAGGGACACGTCCTTGGACGAGCAGTACTTC
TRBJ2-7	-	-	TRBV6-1	CASRDSRYSYEQYF	TGTGCCAGCCGGGATAGCCGATACTCCTACGAGCAGTACTTC
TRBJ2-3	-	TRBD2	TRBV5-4	CASSVSGGPFATQYF	TGTGCCAGCAGTGTTAGCGGGGGGCCCTTTGCTACGCAGTATTTT
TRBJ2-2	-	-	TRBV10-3	CAIRGQRDTGELFF	TGTGCCATCCGAGGACAGCGCGACACCGGGGAGCTGTTTTTT
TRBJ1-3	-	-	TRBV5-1	CASSSLPGDSGNTIYF	TGCGCCAGCAGCTCCCTCCCCGGGGACTCTGGAAACACCATATATTTT
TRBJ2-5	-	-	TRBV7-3	CASSLNGGNQETQYF	TGTGCCAGCAGCTTAAATGGCGGAAATCAAGAGACCCAGTACTTC
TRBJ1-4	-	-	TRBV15	CATSRDRGEAEKLFF	TGTGCCACCAGCAGAGATCGGGGGGAGGCGGAAAAACTGTTTTTT
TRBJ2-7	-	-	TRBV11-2	CASSLAQAPGKYF	TGTGCCAGCAGCTTAGCGCAGGCCCCGGGGAAGTACTTC
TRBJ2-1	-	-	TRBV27	CASTSIGTGRVNEQFF	TGTGCCAGCACTTCCATAGGAACAGGGCGGGTCAATGAGCAGTTCTTC
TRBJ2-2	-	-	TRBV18	CASSPPNRGGTGELFF	TGTGCCAGCTCACCACCGAACAGGGGGGGCACCGGGGAGCTGTTTTTT
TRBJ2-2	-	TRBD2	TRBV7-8	CASSQSGGATGELFF	TGTGCCAGCAGCCAAAGCGGGGGGGCCACCGGGGAGCTGTTTTTT
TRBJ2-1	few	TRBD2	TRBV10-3	CAIAGTSGRNEQFF	TGTGCCATCGCAGGGACTAGCGGGAGGAATGAGCAGTTCTTC
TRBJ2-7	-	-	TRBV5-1	CASSFGRQGYEQYF	TGCGCCAGCAGCTTCGGTCGGCAGGGCTACGAGCAGTACTTC
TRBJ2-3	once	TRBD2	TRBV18	CASSPKFMRLANSTDTQYF	TGTGCCAGCTCACCAAAGTTTATGAGACTAGCGAATTCCACAGATACGCAGTATTTT
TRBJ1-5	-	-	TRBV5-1	CASSLGYGGNQPQHF	TGCGCCAGCAGCTTGGGGTATGGAGGGAATCAGCCCCAGCATTTT
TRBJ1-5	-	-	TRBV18	CASSTGMEGQPQHF	TGTGCCAGCTCAACAGGGATGGAGGGTCAGCCCCAGCATTTT
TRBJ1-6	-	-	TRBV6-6	CASSTNPGQSNSPLHF	TGTGCCAGCAGTACTAACCCGGGACAATCAAATTCACCCCTCCACTTT
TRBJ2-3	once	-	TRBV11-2	CASSPHRDTQYF	TGTGCCAGCAGCCCCCATAGGGATACGCAGTATTTT
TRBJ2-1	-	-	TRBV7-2	CASSLNSPWNEQFF	TGTGCCAGCAGCTTGAACAGCCCGTGGAATGAGCAGTTCTTC
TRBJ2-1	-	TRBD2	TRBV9	CASSPLAGGPYNEQFF	TGTGCCAGCAGCCCTCTAGCGGGGGGGCCCTACAATGAGCAGTTCTTC
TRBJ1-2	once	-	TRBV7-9	CASSERTNLFGGYTF	TGTGCCAGCAGCGAAAGGACAAATCTATTTGGGGGCTACACCTTC
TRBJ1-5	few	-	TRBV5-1	CASSLAPTGYSNQPQHF	TGCGCCAGCAGCTTGGCCCCAACAGGGTACAGCAATCAGCCCCAGCATTTT
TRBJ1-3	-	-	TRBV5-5	CASSPGQGPGNTIYF	TGTGCCAGCAGCCCCGGCCAGGGTCCTGGAAACACCATATATTTT
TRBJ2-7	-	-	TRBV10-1	CASSEAPGVGQYF	TGCGCCAGCAGTGAGGCCCCAGGGGTAGGGCAGTACTTC
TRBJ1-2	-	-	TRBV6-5	CASSYSLFTEGYGYTF	TGTGCCAGCAGTTACTCCCTCTTTACGGAGGGCTATGGCTACACCTTC
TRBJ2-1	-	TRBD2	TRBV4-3	CASSQEARLAGNEQFF	TGCGCCAGCAGCCAAGAAGCCCGACTAGCGGGCAATGAGCAGTTCTTC
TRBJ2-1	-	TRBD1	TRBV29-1	CSVEEQGQGAGEQFF	TGCAGCGTTGAAGAACAGGGACAGGGGGCGGGTGAGCAGTTCTTC
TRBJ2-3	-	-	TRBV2	CASSGTSLRADTQYF	TGTGCCAGCTCGGGGACGTCTCTTCGCGCAGATACGCAGTATTTT
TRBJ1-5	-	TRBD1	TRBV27	CASSSDRGYSNQPQHF	TGTGCCAGCAGTTCCGACAGGGGGTACTCAAATCAGCCCCAGCATTTT
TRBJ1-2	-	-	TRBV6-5	CASRSDALGGYTF	TGTGCCAGCAGGTCAGATGCCTTAGGGGGCTACACCTTC
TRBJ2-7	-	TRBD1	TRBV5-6	CASSLYGQGAHEQYF	TGTGCCAGCAGCTTATACGGACAGGGGGCACACGAGCAGTACTTC
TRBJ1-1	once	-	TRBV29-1	CSVVRRLNTEAFF	TGCAGCGTTGTCAGGCGTTTGAACACTGAAGCTTTCTTT
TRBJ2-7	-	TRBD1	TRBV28	CASSLLMDRNFGEQYF	TGTGCCAGCAGTCTCCTGATGGACAGGAATTTCGGCGAGCAGTACTTC
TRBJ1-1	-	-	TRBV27	CASSLRRVGNTEAFF	TGTGCCAGCAGTTTAAGGAGGGTGGGGAACACTGAAGCTTTCTTT
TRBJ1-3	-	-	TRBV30	CAWGRKNTIYF	TGTGCCTGGGGTCGGAAGAACACCATATATTTT
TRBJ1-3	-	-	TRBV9	CASSVDGLNTIYF	TGTGCCAGCAGCGTAGACGGTTTAAACACCATATATTTT
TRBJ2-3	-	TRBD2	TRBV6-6	CASSYRAGVGTDTQYF	TGTGCCAGCAGTTACAGGGCGGGAGTGGGTACAGATACGCAGTATTTT